The present T cell receptor (beta chain) was sequenced within a study of molecular identifiers for immune sequencing clone quantification (dated 2018 in TCRdb). Describing the broader study: For a replicate experiment, the RNA from either 20,000 or 100,000 naive CD8 T cells was divided into five aliquots, and four of those aliquots went on to sequencing. This methods study benchmarked molecular-identifier clustering-based TCR repertoire sequencing (MIDCIRS) and TCR RNA copy counting, using CD8 T cells to do so. What the research found in general, with its limitations: Modeling indicated approximately 2.7 TCR RNA copies recovered per cell, compared with roughly 10 by digital PCR, which implies a capture efficiency of 25% to 35%. Identical TCR molecules sharing a barcode could cause highly expanded clone sizes to be underestimated. In CMV-specific effector cells, over 97% of molecules were held by clones above 20 RNA copies, whereas under 1% of molecules were held by such clones in naive cells. The naive libraries included spiked-in Jurkat TCR RNA (roughly nine copies' worth), and this Jurkat TCR RNA is not part of the donor repertoire. Spiked-in Jurkat TCR RNA equal to a single cell's worth was reported to be detectable even within one million naive CD8 T cells. When barcode sub-clustering was not used, chimeric consensus sequences inflated TCR diversity, with chimeras reaching as high as 47%.

Library method: PCR. The sequencer was an Illumina HiSeq 4000. Bulk TCR libraries were prepared as previously described, using TCR primers listed in Table S5. The Qiagen AllPrep DNA/RNA kit was used to purify total RNA. Before any analysis, reads coming from multiple sequencing runs of the same library were combined into one pool. Concerning the study's data processing: Reads were retained only if their TCR constant sequence matched exactly, and those retained reads were trimmed to 150 nt and grouped according to their 12-nt molecular barcodes. Within each barcode group, reads were sub-clustered at a 15% Levenshtein threshold, and quality-weighted consensus sequences were built per RNA molecule. Non-functional sequences were excluded, and lower-count sequences lying one edit away from another sequence were also excluded. Based on a fit of two negative binomial distributions, barcode sub-clusters having less than 20% of the maximum read count were discarded. In-frame beta chains were kept once TCRdb had trimmed the public reads at Q25 with fastp and called clones with MiXCR. Each entry is one CDR3 protein sequence, shown with its most common DNA and genes. Clone size and V and J calls follow TCRdb, not the original study. The sample includes about 510,000 distinct CDR3 sequences, with 20% to 25% observed a single time. Under 0.85% of the sample lies in the top ten.

This clonotype occurred many times. The antigen it recognizes is unknown. Base qualities are missing; no much larger clone stands one base away. Trimming removed 3 bases from V and 3 bases from J; the gene matches leave 2 bases unexplained. The germline V gene provides CDR1 SNHLY and CDR2 FYNNEI. The CDR3, cysteine through phenylalanine, is 15 amino acids long. The only DNA kept is the CDR3, 45 bases in frame from the first base. Libraries of naive CD8 T cells were built from anywhere between about 20,000 and 1,000,000 sorted cells, with 10%, 30% or 50% of the purified RNA used. Naive CD8 T cells were FACS-sorted as CD8+CD4-CCR7+CD45RA+ on a BD FACSAria II into RLT Plus buffer. To test detection sensitivity, Jurkat RNA equal to around 11 TCR copies was added to samples of about 18,000-1,100,000 naive CD8 T cells. Enrichment of CD8 T cells was done with RosetteSep CD8+ T Cell Enrichment Cocktail plus Ficoll-Paque, and ACK red cell lysis came afterward.

The clonotype originates from a human donor in good health. Some libraries in this study had Jurkat cell RNA spiked in. The sequence links TRBV2 to TRBJ2-2; 9 central bases correspond to TRBD1. Sequencing was carried out using naive CD8+ T cells from blood, with Jurkat cell RNA spiked in. This sample's cell subset or site label indicates: FACS-sorted CD8+CD4-CCR7+CD45RA+ naive T cells. The sequenced DNA is TGTGCCAGCAGTGAGGACAGGGGATACACCGGGGAGCTGTTTTTT. It codes for CASSEDRGYTGELFF. The CDR3, completed at both ends by the reference TRBV2 and TRBJ2-2 genes, gives the full variable domain EPEVTQTPSHQVTQMGQEVILRCVPISNHLYFYWYRQILGQKVEFLVSFYNNEISEKSEIFDDQFSVERPDGSNFTLKIRSTKLEDSAMYFCASSEDRGYTGELFFGEGSRLTVL.